This T cell receptor (beta chain) was found in a study of regulatory T cells in long-lasting Graves disease. The CDR3 contains 18 residues. Germline-derived CDR1 and CDR2 are SGHRS and YFSETQ. V was pared by 4 bases and J by 0 bases, with 11 bases of the junction left unmatched. Time point described: newly diagnosed GD, antithyroid drugs for less than 3 months. PBMCs were the source of the RNA used for TCR sequencing. At least ten counts were recorded for this clonotype. Arm-PCR of CDR3 regions and iRepertoire HTBI primers were the basis on which TCR beta libraries were built. From the multiplex PCR reads, TCRdb called clonotypes with MiXCR, one entry per CDR3 protein. Of 350,000 to 450,000 distinct CDR3 sequences in the sample, roughly 15% were seen once. Another study also made use of these data, one on T cells in Graves' hyperthyroidism and ophthalmopathy.

The source was peripheral blood mononuclear cells (PBMCs), collected at new diagnosis, from a patient treated with antithyroid drugs. V usage is TRBV5-1 and J usage is TRBJ2-5; 11 positions match TRBD1. This TCR was sampled from a woman aged 35 to 49 with Graves disease. CDR3 loop: CASSTGQGAGANQETQYF. CDR3 bases: TGCGCCAGCAGCACCGGACAGGGGGCCGGGGCGAACCAAGAGACCCAGTACTTC.